The 31 T cell receptor beta chains reported below all come from one sample, sequenced in a study of tumor and adjacent non-tumor tissue in lung cancer. This sample's RNA came from whole unsorted tissue. A modified ARM-PCR protocol with three rounds of nested PCR amplified TCRbeta. TCRdb analysed the multiplex PCR reads with MiXCR anew, one entry per CDR3 protein. The sample contains some 74,000 distinct CDR3 sequences, 55% to 75% of which appear only once. Sequencing was carried out using lung tumor tissue. Source of these receptors: a woman aged 40 to 55 with non-small cell lung cancer.

CDR3 sequence reads: CASSLARLTLRKKETQYF. The CDR3 DNA follows: TGTGCCAGCAGCTTAGCGAGGCTAACCCTGAGAAAAAAAGAGACCCAGTACTTC. This chain connects TRBV11-2 to TRBJ2-5, with D unresolved. Germline CDR1 SGHAT, CDR2 FQNNGV. V lost 1 base and J lost 3, with 21 bases in between. The CDR3 length is 18 residues.

The chain couples TRBV11-2 to TRBJ2-7; D might be TRBD2 (5 bases). Trimming left V 8 bases short and J 7 bases short, with 15 bases between. Germline loops: CDR1 SGHAT, CDR2 FQNNGV. CDR3 length: 12 residues. CDR3 sequence reads: CASVRFGVEQYF. CDR3 bases: TGTGCCAGCGTTCGCTTCGGGGTAGAGCAGTACTTC.

In its sample, this clonotype was seen a few times. This sequence joins TRBV20-1 and TRBJ2-7, with a tentative D call TRBD1 (6 bases). Germline loops: CDR1 DFQATT, CDR2 SNEGSKA (reference sequence). V was pared by 6 bases and J by 2 bases, with 17 bases between. The CDR3 has 14 residues. Written as DNA, the CDR3 is TGCAGTGCCCTAAGCCGGACAGCAACCTACGAGCAGTACTTC. Its translation: CSALSRTATYEQYF.

The J gene is TRBJ2-1, the V gene TRBV6-4; 8 bases match TRBD2. CDR1 MRHNA and CDR2 SNTAGT come from the germline V gene. The CDR3 length is 13 residues. The CDR3 bases are TGTGACAACAGCCAGCGGGAGTACGATGAGCAGTTCTTC. It translates to CDNSQREYDEQFF.

With respect to this clonotype: The junction differs from germline at one of its ends, possibly a read error. The chain joins TRBV11-2 to TRBJ1-1; no reliable D call. Germline lookup yields CDR1 SGHAT and CDR2 FQNNGV. This CDR3 has 15 amino acids. DNA of the CDR3: TGTGCCAGCAGCTCTTCGGAGTCCTACCGAAATGAAGCTCTCTTT. It encodes CASSSSESYRNEALF.

A word on this clonotype: A read error may explain this, as a much larger clone is one base away. The rearrangement uses TRBV14 and TRBJ1-5, with no clear D. This CDR3 region has 13 residues. V dropped 7 bases and J dropped 3 bases, with 10 bases sitting between them. The germline V gene has CDR1 SGHDN and CDR2 FVKESK. Written as DNA, the CDR3 is TGTGCCAGCAACCAGACCCTCAATCAGCCCCAGCATTTT. The encoded protein is CASNQTLNQPQHF.

This clonotype has only a few counts. Germline and junction disagree at one end, which may indicate a read error. V usage is TRBV29-1 and J usage is TRBJ2-2; 7 nucleotides agree with TRBD2. The CDR3 contains 12 residues. Germline V lookup: CDR1 SQVTM, CDR2 ANQGSEA. CDR3 nucleotide sequence: TGCAACGGGGGGAGCATGTCCGGGGAACTGTTTTTT. This codes for CNGGSMSGELFF.

Turning to this clonotype: One end of the junction fails to match germline, which may point to a read error. This rearrangement joins TRBV20-1 to TRBJ2-7, with unresolved D. The V gene's germline CDR1 is DFQATT and CDR2 SNEGSKA (reference sequence). The CDR3 has 12 residues. Written as DNA, the CDR3 is TGCAGTGGTAGACCCAGAGCCTACGAGCAGTGCTTC. This sequence encodes CSGRPRAYEQCF.

This clonotype came up a few times. The genes are TRBV11-2 and TRBJ2-5; D not resolved. The ends were cut back, 5 bases at V and 11 bases at J, with 18 bases in the middle. The CDR3 runs 13 residues. Germline V gives CDR1 SGHAT, CDR2 FQNNGV. The CDR3 sequence is CASSAGPEEAQYF. The CDR3 DNA follows: TGTGCCAGCAGCGCCGGGCCGGAAGAGGCACAGTACTTC.

The V and J genes are TRBV11-1 and TRBJ1-5; no reliable D call. With 3 bases removed from V and 1 base from J, the gap between germline ends came to 19 bases. Germline V gene lookup returns CDR1 SGHAT and CDR2 FQDESV (reference sequence). This CDR3 has 18 residues. The CDR3 loop reads CASSLDRGNGRSNQPQHF. The CDR3 DNA sequence: TGTGCCAGCAGCTTGGACCGTGGGAATGGACGGAGCAATCAGCCCCAGCATTTT.

This clonotype has ten or more counts. The V call is TRBV2, the J call TRBJ2-3; D remains unclear. The CDR3 contains 14 residues. With 2 bases removed from V and 2 bases from J, the gap between germline ends came to 8 bases. The germline V gene encodes CDR1 SNHLY and CDR2 FYNNEI. This CDR3 is CASSESSSTDTQYF. CDR3 DNA: TGTGCCAGCAGTGAATCATCTTCCACAGATACGCAGTATTTT.

There are many counts of this clonotype. This rearrangement joins TRBV5-4 to TRBJ1-1, with TRBD1 identical over 8 bases. The CDR3 loop spans 14 amino acids. Germline assignment: CDR1 SGHNT and CDR2 YYREEE (reference sequence). The V and J ends lost 7 bases and 2 bases, in that order; junction bases with no gene match: 7. The CDR3 DNA is TGTGCCAGCGGAACAGGGGGGTTTAACACTGAAGCTTTCTTT. Translating it yields CASGTGGFNTEAFF.

Notes on this clonotype: The CDR3 carries no conserved terminal phenylalanine or tryptophan, so it likely arises from a read error. The V gene is TRBV12-3 or TRBV12-4, the J gene TRBJ1-1, with D uncertain. The V gene lost 3 bases and the J gene lost 0 bases, with 11 bases spanning the gap. The CDR3 length is 15 residues. CDR3 DNA sequence: TGTGCCAGCAGTTTTGGTGGAGGAGTGAACACTGAAGCTTTCCTT. Translation gives CASSFGGGVNTEAFL.

This clonotype showed up many times. The V gene is TRBV6-5, the J gene TRBJ1-4; D gene uncertain. Looked up from germline, CDR1 is MNHEY and CDR2 is SVGAGI. With 0 bases removed from V and 3 bases from J, the gap between germline ends came to 8 bases. This CDR3 is 15 amino acids long. The CDR3 region has the DNA TGTGCCAGCAGTTACTCGATAGGCCCTAATGAAAAACTGTTTTTT. Its translation: CASSYSIGPNEKLFF.

The V and J genes are TRBV4-2 and TRBJ2-7; no firm D call. Between the trimmed V and J ends, which lost 10 bases and 4 bases, there was a span of 14 bases. The CDR3 extends over 12 amino acids. Germline values: CDR1 LGHNA, CDR2 YNFKEQ. The CDR3 is CAISQVNYEQYF. CDR3 nucleotides: TGTGCCATCAGTCAAGTGAATTACGAGCAGTACTTC.

This clonotype was recorded only once. Since no conserved phenylalanine or tryptophan closes the CDR3, a read error is the likely cause. The chain uses TRBV6-5 and TRBJ2-3, with D perhaps TRBD1 or TRBD2 (5 bases each). CDR3 length: 13 amino acids. Germline V gene data show CDR1 as MNHEY and CDR2 as SVGAGI. This CDR3 is CVTQGVVTDTQYV. The CDR3 DNA follows: TGTGTCACTCAGGGAGTAGTAACAGATACGCAGTATGTT.

Points on this clonotype: One end of the junction fails to match germline, which may point to a read error. The chain is built from TRBV6-5 and TRBJ2-6; 7 bases are shared with TRBD1. The CDR3 sequence is 15 residues long. The germline gives CDR1 MNHEY, CDR2 SVGAGI. The CDR3, as DNA: TGTGCCAGCAAACGCGAGGGGGCCAAGGCCAACGTCCTAACTTTT. Amino acids: CASKREGAKANVLTF.

The chain links TRBV11-2 to TRBJ2-5; possibly TRBD2 for D (6 bases). The CDR3 totals 16 residues. CDR1 SGHAT and CDR2 FQNNGV come from the germline V gene. DNA for the CDR3: TGTGGCAGTAGCTTATTTGGGCGGAGGGCCCATGAGACCCAGTACTTC. This translates into CGSSLFGRRAHETQYF.

The genes are TRBV6-6 and TRBJ2-7, with TRBD1 as a possible D gene (6 bases). Trimming left V 3 bases short and J 5 bases short, with 14 bases between. Germline CDR1 and CDR2: MNHNY and SVGAGI (reference sequence). This CDR3 has 14 amino acids. The CDR3 reads CASSYLRDNDEQYF. CDR3 DNA: TGTGCCAGCAGTTATCTACGGGACAATGACGAGCAGTACTTC.

Regarding this clonotype: Germline is not matched at one junction end, which may reflect a read error. This sequence joins TRBV11-1 and TRBJ2-7, with D perhaps matching TRBD1 (6 bases). Germline CDR1 reads SGHAT; CDR2 reads FQDESV (reference sequence). The CDR3 is 14 residues long. CDR3 residues: CASSRGQRSYEQYF. DNA of the CDR3: TGCGCCAGCAGCCGAGGACAGAGGTCCTACGAGCAGTACTTC.

Comment on this clonotype: Sequence at one end of the junction differs from germline and may be a read error. The V gene is TRBV9, the J gene TRBJ2-1; possibly TRBD1 for D (5 bases). This CDR3 has 14 residues. Germline CDR1 reads SGDLS; CDR2 reads YYNGEE. The CDR3: CVSSVGRGWGEQFF. As DNA, the CDR3 is TGTGTCAGCAGCGTAGGAAGGGGCTGGGGTGAGCAGTTCTTC.

The V gene is TRBV28, the J gene TRBJ1-3, with no clear D. Germline CDR1 is MDHEN and CDR2 is SYDVKM. V lost 4 bases, J lost 3 bases, and 22 bases lay in between. The CDR3 has 18 residues. The CDR3 sequence: CASSWGDIPGFHGNTIYF. CDR3 DNA sequence: TGTGCCAGCAGTTGGGGTGACATCCCGGGTTTCCATGGAAACACCATATATTTT.

The CDR3 region is CASSQQNRDSEQYF. CDR3 DNA: TGTGCCAGCAGCCAACAAAACAGGGACAGCGAGCAGTACTTC. The chain has TRBV14 and TRBJ2-7; 7 positions match TRBD1. CDR1 and CDR2 (germline): SGHDN, FVKESK. The CDR3 sequence is 14 residues long. V lost 2 bases to trimming and J lost 6 bases; unmatched junction nucleotides: 7. The full variable domain, completed using reference TRBV14 and TRBJ2-7, is EAGVTQFPSHSVIEKGQTVTLRCDPISGHDNLYWYRRVMGKEIKFLLHFVKESKQDESGMPNNRFLAERTGGTYSTLKVQPAELEDSGVYFCASSQQNRDSEQYFGPGTRLTVT.

In DNA, the CDR3 is TGTACCCCCGAGGAGGACCAAGAGACCCAGTACTTC. Translated: CTPEEDQETQYF. This chain uses TRBV10-3 with TRBJ2-5; maybe TRBD2 (5 bases). The CDR3 contains 12 residues. Per germline, CDR1 ENHRY and CDR2 SYGVKD.

Details on this clonotype: At one end, the junction sequence differs from germline, possibly due to a read error. The CDR3 here is CASSKLVAPQEAQYF. The CDR3 coding sequence is TGTGCCAGCAGTAAACTAGTGGCCCCTCAAGAGGCCCAGTACTTC. The V and J genes are TRBV28 and TRBJ2-5, with D possibly matching TRBD2 (5 bases). CDR3 length: 15 residues. Germline assignment: CDR1 MDHEN and CDR2 SYDVKM.

About this clonotype: The germline gene is not matched at one end of the junction; a read error may be the cause. This chain connects TRBV6-5 to TRBJ1-1, with 9 bases matching TRBD1. CDR3 length: 12 amino acids. Germline CDR1 MNHEY, CDR2 SVGAGI. CDR3: CACDNRGPEALF. CDR3 nucleotides: TGTGCCTGCGACAACAGGGGGCCTGAAGCTCTCTTT.

This clonotype was seen at least ten times. The chain is built from TRBV4-1 and TRBJ1-6; no clear D gene. CDR3 size: 14 residues. The germline V gene encodes CDR1 MGHRA and CDR2 YSYEKL. V was pared by 4 bases and J by 7 bases, with 11 bases between. This CDR3 is CASSPGLNNSPLHF. In nucleotides, the CDR3 is TGCGCCAGCAGCCCCGGACTCAACAATTCACCCCTCCACTTT.

This chain connects TRBV28 to TRBJ1-1; 7 nucleotides align to TRBD1. Germline values: CDR1 MDHEN, CDR2 SYDVKM. Unmatched junction bases numbered 11, after V lost 5 bases and J lost 5 bases. This CDR3 is built from 15 residues. CDR3 in amino acids: CASSPEQGKGTEAFF. The CDR3, as DNA: TGTGCCAGCAGTCCTGAACAGGGGAAGGGAACTGAAGCTTTCTTT.

For this clonotype: Germline and junction disagree at one end, which may indicate a read error. The V gene is TRBV11-2, the J gene TRBJ2-1; 11 positions match TRBD2. The CDR3 is 18 amino acids. Germline loops: CDR1 SGHAT, CDR2 FQNNGV. As DNA, the CDR3 is TGTGCCAACAGCTTGCACATCGTAACTAGCGGGGGACTAAGGGAGCAGTTCTTC. This translates into CANSLHIVTSGGLREQFF.

With respect to this clonotype: Mismatch with germline at one junction end may stem from a read error. The gene calls are TRBV6-5 and TRBJ1-5, with 7 bases identical to TRBD1. The CDR3 runs 15 residues. CDR1 is MNHEY and CDR2 is SVGAGI in the germline V gene. The DNA of the CDR3 is TGTGCCTGCAGTTACTCGACAGGGTCGGATCAGTCCCAGCATTTT. This translates into CACSYSTGSDQSQHF.

Regarding this clonotype: Here the CDR3 omits its conserved ending phenylalanine or tryptophan, so a read error is the likely source. Because the CDR3's place on the DNA is in doubt, the DNA is left out and the CDR3 is given as listed by TCRdb. This chain joins TRBV6-1 and TRBJ2-5; the table assigns TRBD2, which was not confirmed against the DNA. The CDR3 has 15 amino acids, counting both end residues. The germline gives CDR1 MNHNS, CDR2 SASEGT. The CDR3 sequence: CASSEAIAGGPFWYL.